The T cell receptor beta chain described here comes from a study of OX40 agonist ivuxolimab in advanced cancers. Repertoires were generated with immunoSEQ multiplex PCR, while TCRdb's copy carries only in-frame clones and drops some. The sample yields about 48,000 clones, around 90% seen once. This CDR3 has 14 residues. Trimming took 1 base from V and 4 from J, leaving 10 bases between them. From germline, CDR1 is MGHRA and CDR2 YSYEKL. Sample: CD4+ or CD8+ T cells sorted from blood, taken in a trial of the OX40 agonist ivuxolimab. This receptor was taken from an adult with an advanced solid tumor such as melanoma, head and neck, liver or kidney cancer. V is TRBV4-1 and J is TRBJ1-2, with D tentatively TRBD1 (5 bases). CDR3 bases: TGCGCCAGCAGCCAAGCAACAGGAAGCTATGGCTACACCTTC. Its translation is CASSQATGSYGYTF.